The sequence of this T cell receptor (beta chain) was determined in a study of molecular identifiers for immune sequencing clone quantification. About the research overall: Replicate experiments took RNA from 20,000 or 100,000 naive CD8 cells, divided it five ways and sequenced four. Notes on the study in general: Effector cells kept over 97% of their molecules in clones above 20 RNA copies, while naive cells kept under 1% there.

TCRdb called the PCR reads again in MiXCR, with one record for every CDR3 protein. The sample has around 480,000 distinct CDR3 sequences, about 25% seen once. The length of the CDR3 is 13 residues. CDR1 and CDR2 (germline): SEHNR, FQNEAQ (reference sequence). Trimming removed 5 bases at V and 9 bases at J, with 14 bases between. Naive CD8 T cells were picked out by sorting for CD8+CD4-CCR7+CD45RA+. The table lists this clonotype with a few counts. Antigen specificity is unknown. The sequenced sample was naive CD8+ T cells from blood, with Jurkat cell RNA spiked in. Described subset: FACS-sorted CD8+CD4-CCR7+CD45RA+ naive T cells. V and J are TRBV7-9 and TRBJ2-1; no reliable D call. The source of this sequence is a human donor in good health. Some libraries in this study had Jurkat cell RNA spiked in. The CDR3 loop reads CASSTPRRPEQFF. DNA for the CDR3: TGTGCCAGCAGCACCCCTCGGCGCCCTGAGCAGTTCTTC.